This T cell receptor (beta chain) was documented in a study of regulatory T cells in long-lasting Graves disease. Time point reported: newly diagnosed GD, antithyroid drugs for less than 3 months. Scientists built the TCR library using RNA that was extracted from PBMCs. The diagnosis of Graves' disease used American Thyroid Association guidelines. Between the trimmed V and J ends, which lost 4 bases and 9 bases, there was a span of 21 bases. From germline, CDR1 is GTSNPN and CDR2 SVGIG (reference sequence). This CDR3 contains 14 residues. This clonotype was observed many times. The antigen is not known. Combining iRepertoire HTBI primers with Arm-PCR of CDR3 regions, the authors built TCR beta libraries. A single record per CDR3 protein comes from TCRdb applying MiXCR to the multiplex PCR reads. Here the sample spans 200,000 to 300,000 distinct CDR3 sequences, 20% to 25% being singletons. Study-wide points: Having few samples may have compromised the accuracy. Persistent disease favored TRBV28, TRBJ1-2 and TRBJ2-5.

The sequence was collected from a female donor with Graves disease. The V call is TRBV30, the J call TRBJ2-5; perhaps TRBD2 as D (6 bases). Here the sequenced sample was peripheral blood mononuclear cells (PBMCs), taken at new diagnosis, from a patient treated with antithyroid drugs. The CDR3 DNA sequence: TGTGCCTGGACCTCGGGACTCTATAAGATACCCCAGTACTTC. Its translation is CAWTSGLYKIPQYF. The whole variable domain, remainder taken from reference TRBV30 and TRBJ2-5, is SQTIHQWPATLVQPVGSPLSLECTVEGTSNPNLYWYRQAAGRGLQLLFYSVGIGQISSEVPQNLSASRPQDRQFILSSKKLLLSDSGFYLCAWTSGLYKIPQYFGPGTRLLVL.